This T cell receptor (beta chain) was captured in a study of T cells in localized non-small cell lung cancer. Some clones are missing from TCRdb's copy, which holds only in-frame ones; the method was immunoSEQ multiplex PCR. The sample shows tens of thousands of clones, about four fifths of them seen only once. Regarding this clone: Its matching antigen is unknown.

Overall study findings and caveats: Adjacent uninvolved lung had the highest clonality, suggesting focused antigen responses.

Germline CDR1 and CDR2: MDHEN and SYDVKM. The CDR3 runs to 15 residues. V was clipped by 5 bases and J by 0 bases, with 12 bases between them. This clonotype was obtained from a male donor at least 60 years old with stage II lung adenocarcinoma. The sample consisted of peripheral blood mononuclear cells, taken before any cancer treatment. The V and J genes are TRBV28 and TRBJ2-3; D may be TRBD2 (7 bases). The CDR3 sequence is CASSTAGASTDTQYF. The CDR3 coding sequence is TGTGCCAGCAGTACCGCGGGGGCTAGCACAGATACGCAGTATTTT.